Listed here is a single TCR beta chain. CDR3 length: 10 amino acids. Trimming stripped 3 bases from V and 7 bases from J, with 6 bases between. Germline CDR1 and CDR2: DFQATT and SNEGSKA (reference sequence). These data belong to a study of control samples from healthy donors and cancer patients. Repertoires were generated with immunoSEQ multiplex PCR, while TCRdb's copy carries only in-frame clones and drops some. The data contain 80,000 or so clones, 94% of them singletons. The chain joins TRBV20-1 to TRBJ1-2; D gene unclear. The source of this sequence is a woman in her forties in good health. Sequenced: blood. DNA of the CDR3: TGCAGTGCTAGCACTGTTGGCTACACCTTC. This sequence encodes CSASTVGYTF.